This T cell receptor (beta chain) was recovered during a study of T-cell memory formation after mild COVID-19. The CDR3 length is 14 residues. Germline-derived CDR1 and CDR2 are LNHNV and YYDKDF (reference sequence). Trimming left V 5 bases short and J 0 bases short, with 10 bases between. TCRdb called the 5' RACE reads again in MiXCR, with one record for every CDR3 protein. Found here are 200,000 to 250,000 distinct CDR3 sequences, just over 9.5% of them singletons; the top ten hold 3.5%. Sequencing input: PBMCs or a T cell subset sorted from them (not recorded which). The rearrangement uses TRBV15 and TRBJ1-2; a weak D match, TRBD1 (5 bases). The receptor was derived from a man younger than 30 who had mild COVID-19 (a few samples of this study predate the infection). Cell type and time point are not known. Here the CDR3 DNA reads TGTGCCACCAGCCTGAGGGGACCTAACTATGGCTACACCTTC. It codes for CATSLRGPNYGYTF. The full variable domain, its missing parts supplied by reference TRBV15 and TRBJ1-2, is DAMVIQNPRYQVTQFGKPVTLSCSQTLNHNVMYWYQQKSSQAPKLLFHYYDKDFNNEADTPDNFQSRRPNTSFCFLDIRSPGLGDTAMYLCATSLRGPNYGYTFGSGTRLTVV.